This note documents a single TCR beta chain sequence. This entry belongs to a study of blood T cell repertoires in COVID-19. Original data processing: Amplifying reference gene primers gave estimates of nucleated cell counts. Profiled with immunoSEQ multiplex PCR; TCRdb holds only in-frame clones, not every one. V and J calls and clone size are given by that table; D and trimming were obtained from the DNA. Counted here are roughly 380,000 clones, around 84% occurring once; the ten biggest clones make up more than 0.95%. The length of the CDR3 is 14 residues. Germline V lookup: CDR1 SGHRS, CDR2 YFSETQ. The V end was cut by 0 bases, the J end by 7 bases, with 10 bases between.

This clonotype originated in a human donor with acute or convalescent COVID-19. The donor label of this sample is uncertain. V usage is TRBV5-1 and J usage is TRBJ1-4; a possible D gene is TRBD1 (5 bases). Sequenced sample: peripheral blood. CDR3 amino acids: CASSLAVGGEKLFF. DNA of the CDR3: TGCGCCAGCAGCTTGGCCGTGGGGGGTGAAAAACTGTTTTTT. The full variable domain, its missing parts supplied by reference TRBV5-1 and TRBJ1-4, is KAGVTQTPRYLIKTRGQQVTLSCSPISGHRSVSWYQQTPGQGLQFLFEYFSETQRNKGNFPGRFSGRQFSNSRSEMNVSTLELGDSALYLCASSLAVGGEKLFFGSGTQLSVL.